A single sample is the source of the 13 T cell receptor beta chains below, sequenced in a study of monozygotic twins with inflammatory bowel disease. TCRdb reanalyzed the 5' RACE reads and collapses them to one entry per CDR3 protein, without DNA. The table gives roughly 300,000 distinct CDR3 sequences; the top ten clones make up 5% to 6% of it. Source material: blood. All receptors come from a human donor with ulcerative colitis or Crohn's disease, or a healthy co-twin of an affected twin (not recorded which).

The V and J genes are TRBV15 and TRBJ2-7; TCRdb picks TRBD2, but there is no DNA to check that call. Germline V gene data show CDR1 as LNHNV and CDR2 as YYDKDF (reference sequence). The CDR3 has 16 residues. The CDR3 loop reads CATSRDLTSGSYEQYF.

The J gene is TRBJ1-2, the V gene TRBV6-2 or TRBV6-3. The CDR3 sequence is 14 residues long. In germline, CDR1 is MNHEY, CDR2 SVGEGT. CDR3 residues: CASSPPGLFYGYTF.

The V call is TRBV3-1, the J call TRBJ2-3; TCRdb gives TRBD2 as the D gene, but with no DNA this cannot be confirmed. The CDR3 totals 15 residues. Germline CDR1 is LGHDT and CDR2 is YNNKEL (reference sequence). CDR3: CASSLIAGGTDTQYF.

The chain couples TRBV5-5 to TRBJ1-5; TCRdb proposes TRBD1, but this gene call is untestable without DNA. This CDR3 has 14 amino acids. Germline loops: CDR1 SGHKS, CDR2 YYEKEE (reference sequence). The CDR3 sequence: CASSLEGFGQPQHF.

This sequence joins TRBV19 and TRBJ2-3; as DNA is missing, the TRBD1 call by TCRdb cannot be tested. This CDR3 contains 15 residues. The germline gives CDR1 LNHDA, CDR2 SQIVND (reference sequence). This CDR3 is CASSNNRGSTDTQYF.

The rearrangement uses TRBV20-1 and TRBJ2-2; lacking DNA, the TRBD2 call made by TCRdb goes unchecked. The CDR3 is made up of 16 amino acids. CDR1 is DFQATT and CDR2 is SNEGSKA in the germline V gene (reference sequence). The CDR3 is CSARTSGRKNTGELFF.

The chain joins TRBV20-1 to TRBJ1-4; as DNA is missing, the TRBD1 call by TCRdb cannot be tested. This CDR3 is 13 amino acids long. Germline V gives CDR1 DFQATT, CDR2 SNEGSKA (reference sequence). The CDR3 loop is CSVPTGKAEKLFF.

This chain uses TRBV5-1 with TRBJ2-3. Per the germline V gene, CDR1 is SGHRS and CDR2 is YFSETQ. The CDR3 has 13 residues. CDR3 in amino acids: CASSLFREDTQYF.

The gene calls are TRBV4-3 and TRBJ1-4; with no DNA, the TCRdb D assignment of TRBD1 cannot be verified. The germline gives CDR1 LGHNA, CDR2 YSLEER. The CDR3 spans 13 residues. The CDR3 region is CASSQGQDEKLFF.

V is TRBV28 and J is TRBJ1-2; absent DNA, TCRdb's TRBD1 call cannot be checked. In germline, CDR1 is MDHEN, CDR2 SYDVKM. The CDR3 spans 13 residues. The CDR3 loop reads CASSLGQGRSYTF.

The chain joins TRBV6-1 to TRBJ2-2; there is no DNA to check the TCRdb D call of TRBD2. The germline V gene encodes CDR1 MNHNS and CDR2 SASEGT. This CDR3 is built from 18 residues. CDR3 protein: CASSRTNPSGRNTGELFF.

This chain joins TRBV5-4 and TRBJ2-2. The CDR3 covers 14 residues. Germline V CDR1 and CDR2: SGHNT, YYREEE (reference sequence). The CDR3 loop is CASSLLDGSGELFF.

The V gene is TRBV28, the J gene TRBJ2-5; TCRdb lists TRBD2, though no DNA is available to test this call. The CDR3 consists of 14 residues. Germline CDR1 is MDHEN and CDR2 is SYDVKM. This chain's CDR3 is CASRGHGSKETQYF.